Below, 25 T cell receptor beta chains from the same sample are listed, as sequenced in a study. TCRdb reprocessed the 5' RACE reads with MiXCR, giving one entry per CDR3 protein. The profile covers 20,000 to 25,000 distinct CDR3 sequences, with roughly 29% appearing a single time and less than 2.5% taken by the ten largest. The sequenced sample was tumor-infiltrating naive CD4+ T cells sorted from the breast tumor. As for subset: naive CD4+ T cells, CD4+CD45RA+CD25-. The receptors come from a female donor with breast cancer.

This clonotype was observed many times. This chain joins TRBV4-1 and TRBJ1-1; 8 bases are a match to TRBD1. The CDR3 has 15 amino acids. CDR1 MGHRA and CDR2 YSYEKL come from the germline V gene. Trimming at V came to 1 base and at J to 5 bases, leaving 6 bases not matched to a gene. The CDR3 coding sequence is TGCGCCAGCAGCCAAGGGGCAGGGGGCATGACTGAAGCTTTCTTT. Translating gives CASSQGAGGMTEAFF.

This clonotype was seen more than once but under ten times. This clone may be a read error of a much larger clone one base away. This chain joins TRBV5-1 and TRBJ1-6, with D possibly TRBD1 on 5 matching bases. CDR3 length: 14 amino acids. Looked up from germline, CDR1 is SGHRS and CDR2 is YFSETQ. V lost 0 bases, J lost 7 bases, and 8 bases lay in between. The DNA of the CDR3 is TGCGCCAGCAGCTTGGGGACATGGAATTCACCCCTCCACTTT. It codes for CASSLGTWNSPLHF. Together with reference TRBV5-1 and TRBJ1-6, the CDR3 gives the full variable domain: KAGVTQTPRYLIKTRGQQVTLSCSPISGHRSVSWYQQTPGQGLQFLFEYFSETQRNKGNFPGRFSGRQFSNSRSEMNVSTLELGDSALYLCASSLGTWNSPLHFGNGTRLTVT.

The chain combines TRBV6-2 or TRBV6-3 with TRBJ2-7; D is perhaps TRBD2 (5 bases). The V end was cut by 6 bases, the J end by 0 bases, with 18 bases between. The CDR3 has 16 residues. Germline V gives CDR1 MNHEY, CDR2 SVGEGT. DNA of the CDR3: TGTGCCAGCAGCACCGGGGTAGCGTGGAGCTCCTACGAGCAGTACTTC. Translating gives CASSTGVAWSSYEQYF.

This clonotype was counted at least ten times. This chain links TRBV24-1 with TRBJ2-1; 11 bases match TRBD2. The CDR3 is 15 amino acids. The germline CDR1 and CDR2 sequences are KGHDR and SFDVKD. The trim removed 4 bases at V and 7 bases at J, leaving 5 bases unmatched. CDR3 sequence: CATSDAASGRNEQFF. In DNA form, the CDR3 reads TGTGCCACCAGTGACGCCGCTAGCGGGAGGAATGAGCAGTTCTTC.

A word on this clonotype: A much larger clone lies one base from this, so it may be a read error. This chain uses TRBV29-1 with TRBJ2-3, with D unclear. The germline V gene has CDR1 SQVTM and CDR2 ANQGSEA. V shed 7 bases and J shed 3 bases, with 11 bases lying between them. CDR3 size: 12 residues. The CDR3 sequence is CSGVYGTDTQYF. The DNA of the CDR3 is TGCAGCGGGGTTTACGGTACAGATACGCAGTATTTT.

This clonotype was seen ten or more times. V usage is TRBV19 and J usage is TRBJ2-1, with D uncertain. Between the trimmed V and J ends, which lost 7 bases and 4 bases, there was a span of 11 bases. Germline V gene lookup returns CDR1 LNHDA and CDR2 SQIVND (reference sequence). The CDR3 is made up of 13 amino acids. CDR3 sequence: CASTLNRYNEQFF. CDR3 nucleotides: TGTGCCAGTACCCTCAACCGGTACAATGAGCAGTTCTTC. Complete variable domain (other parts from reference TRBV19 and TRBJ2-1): DGGITQSPKYLFRKEGQNVTLSCEQNLNHDAMYWYRQDPGQGLRLIYYSQIVNDFQKGDIAEGYSVSREKKESFPLTVTSAQKNPTAFYLCASTLNRYNEQFFGPGTRLTVL.

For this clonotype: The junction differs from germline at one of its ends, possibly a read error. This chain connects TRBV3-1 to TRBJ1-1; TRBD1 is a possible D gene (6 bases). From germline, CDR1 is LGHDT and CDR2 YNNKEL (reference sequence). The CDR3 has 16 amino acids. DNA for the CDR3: TGTGCCGGCAGCCAAGGGGCAGGGGCTGGGAACACTGAAGCTTTCTTT. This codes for CAGSQGAGAGNTEAFF.

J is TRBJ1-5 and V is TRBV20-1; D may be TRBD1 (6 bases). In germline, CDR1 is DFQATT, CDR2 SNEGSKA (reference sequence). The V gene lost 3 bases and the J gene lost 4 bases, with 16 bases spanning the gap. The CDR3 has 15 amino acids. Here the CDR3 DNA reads TGCAGTGCTAGCCGGGACTCGAGGGGGAATCAGCCCCAGCATTTT. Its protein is CSASRDSRGNQPQHF.

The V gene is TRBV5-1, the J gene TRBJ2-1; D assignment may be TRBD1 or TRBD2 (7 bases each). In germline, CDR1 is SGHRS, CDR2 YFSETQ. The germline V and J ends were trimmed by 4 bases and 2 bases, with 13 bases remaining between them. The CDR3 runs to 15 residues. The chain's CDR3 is CASSSGTVTYNEQFF. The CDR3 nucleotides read TGCGCCAGCAGCAGCGGGACAGTTACCTACAATGAGCAGTTCTTC.

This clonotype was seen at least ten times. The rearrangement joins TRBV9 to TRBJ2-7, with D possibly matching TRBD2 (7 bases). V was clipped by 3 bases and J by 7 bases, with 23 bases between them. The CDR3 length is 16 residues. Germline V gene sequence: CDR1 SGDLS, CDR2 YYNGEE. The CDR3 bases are TGTGCCAGCAGCGGAGAGGGGGGGCAGGGGCCTTTGGAGCAGTACTTC. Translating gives CASSGEGGQGPLEQYF.

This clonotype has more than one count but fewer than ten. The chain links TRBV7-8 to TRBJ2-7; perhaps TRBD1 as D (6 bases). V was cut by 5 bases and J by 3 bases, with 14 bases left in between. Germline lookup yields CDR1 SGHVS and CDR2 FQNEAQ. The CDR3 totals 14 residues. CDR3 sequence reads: CASSIPGQDYEQYF. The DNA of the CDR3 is TGTGCCAGCAGCATCCCGGGACAAGACTACGAGCAGTACTTC.

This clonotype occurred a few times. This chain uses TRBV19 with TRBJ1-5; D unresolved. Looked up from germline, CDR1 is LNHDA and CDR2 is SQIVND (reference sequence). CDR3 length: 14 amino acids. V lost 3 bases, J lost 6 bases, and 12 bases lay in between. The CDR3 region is CASSISQLRQPQHF. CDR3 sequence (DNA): TGTGCCAGTAGTATTTCACAGTTACGTCAGCCCCAGCATTTT. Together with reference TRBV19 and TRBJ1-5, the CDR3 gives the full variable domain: DGGITQSPKYLFRKEGQNVTLSCEQNLNHDAMYWYRQDPGQGLRLIYYSQIVNDFQKGDIAEGYSVSREKKESFPLTVTSAQKNPTAFYLCASSISQLRQPQHFGDGTRLSIL.

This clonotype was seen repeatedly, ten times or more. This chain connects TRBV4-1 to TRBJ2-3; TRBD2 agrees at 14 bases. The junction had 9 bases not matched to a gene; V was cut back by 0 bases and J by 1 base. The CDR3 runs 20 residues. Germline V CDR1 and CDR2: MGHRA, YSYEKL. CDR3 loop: CASSQEAGLAGVSGTDTQYF. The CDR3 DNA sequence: TGCGCCAGCAGCCAAGAAGCGGGACTAGCGGGAGTGAGTGGCACAGATACGCAGTATTTT.

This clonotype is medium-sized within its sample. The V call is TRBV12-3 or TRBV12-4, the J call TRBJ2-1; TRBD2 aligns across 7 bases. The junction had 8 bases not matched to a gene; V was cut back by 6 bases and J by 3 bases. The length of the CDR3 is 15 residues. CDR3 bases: TGTGCCAGCAGCCACAGACTAGCCGTCTACAATGAGCAGTTCTTC. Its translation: CASSHRLAVYNEQFF.

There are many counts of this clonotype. The CDR3 bases are TGCAGTGTAGGGGGACAATCAGGCTATGGCTACACCTTC. As protein: CSVGGQSGYGYTF. The chain employs TRBV20-1 and TRBJ1-2; maybe TRBD1 (6 bases). The V gene's germline CDR1 is DFQATT and CDR2 SNEGSKA (reference sequence). V dropped 7 bases and J dropped 4 bases, with 16 bases sitting between them. The CDR3 covers 13 residues.

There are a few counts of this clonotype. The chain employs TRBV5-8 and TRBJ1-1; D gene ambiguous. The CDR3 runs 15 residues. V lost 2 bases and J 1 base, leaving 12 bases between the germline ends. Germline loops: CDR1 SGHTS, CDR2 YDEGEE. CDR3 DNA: TGTGCCAGCAGCTTTCTTAGGGAAGGGAACACTGAAGCTTTCTTT. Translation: CASSFLREGNTEAFF.

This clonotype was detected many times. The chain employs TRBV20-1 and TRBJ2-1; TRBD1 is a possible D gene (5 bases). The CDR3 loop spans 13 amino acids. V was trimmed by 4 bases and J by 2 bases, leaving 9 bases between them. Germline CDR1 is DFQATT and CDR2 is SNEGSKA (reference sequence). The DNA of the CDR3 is TGCAGTGCTACCCCGACAGCCTACAATGAGCAGTTCTTC. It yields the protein CSATPTAYNEQFF.

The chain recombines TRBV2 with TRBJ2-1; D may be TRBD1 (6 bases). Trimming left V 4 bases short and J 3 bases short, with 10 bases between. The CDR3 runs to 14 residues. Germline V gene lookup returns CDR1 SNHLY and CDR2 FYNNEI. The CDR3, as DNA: TGTGCCAGCAGTGTCAAGGGGGTCTACAATGAGCAGTTCTTC. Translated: CASSVKGVYNEQFF.

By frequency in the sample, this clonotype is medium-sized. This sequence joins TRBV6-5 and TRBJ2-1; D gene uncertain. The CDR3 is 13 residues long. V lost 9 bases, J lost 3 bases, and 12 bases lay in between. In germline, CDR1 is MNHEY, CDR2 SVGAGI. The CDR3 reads CASGWSRYNEQFF. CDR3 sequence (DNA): TGTGCCAGTGGGTGGAGCCGCTACAATGAGCAGTTCTTC.

In nucleotides, the CDR3 is TGTGCCAGCAGCCTCGGACCAGGGAGGGCAGGGTACGAGCAGTACTTC. Translation: CASSLGPGRAGYEQYF. This chain uses TRBV9 with TRBJ2-7, with 7 bases identical to TRBD2. Germline V lookup: CDR1 SGDLS, CDR2 YYNGEE. The length of the CDR3 is 16 residues. Trimming took 4 bases from V and 4 from J; bases not matched to a gene: 14.

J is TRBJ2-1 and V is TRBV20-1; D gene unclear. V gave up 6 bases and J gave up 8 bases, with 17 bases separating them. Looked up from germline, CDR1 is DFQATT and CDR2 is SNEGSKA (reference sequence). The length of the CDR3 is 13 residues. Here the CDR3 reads CSANPNRLHEQFF. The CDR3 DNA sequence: TGCAGTGCAAACCCCAACCGGCTCCATGAGCAGTTCTTC.

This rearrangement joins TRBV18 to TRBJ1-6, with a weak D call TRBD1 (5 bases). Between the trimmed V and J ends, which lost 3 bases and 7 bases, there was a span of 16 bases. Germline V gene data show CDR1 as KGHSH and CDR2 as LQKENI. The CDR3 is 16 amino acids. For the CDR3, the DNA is TGTGCCAGCTCACCCCACCCGGGACCCGAAAATTCACCCCTCCACTTT. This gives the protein CASSPHPGPENSPLHF.

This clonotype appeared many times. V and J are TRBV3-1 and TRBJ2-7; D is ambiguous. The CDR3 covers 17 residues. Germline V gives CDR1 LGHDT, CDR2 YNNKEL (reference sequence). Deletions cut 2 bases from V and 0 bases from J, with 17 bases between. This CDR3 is CASSQRVSGSSSYEQYF. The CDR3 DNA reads TGTGCCAGCAGCCAACGGGTCTCAGGATCGAGCTCCTACGAGCAGTACTTC.

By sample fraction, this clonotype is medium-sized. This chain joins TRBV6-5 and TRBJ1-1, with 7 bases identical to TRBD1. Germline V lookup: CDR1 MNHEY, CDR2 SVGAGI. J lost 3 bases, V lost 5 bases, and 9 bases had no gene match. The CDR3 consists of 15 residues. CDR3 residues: CASSTGVGIDTEAFF. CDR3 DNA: TGTGCCAGCAGTACAGGGGTAGGAATCGACACTGAAGCTTTCTTT.

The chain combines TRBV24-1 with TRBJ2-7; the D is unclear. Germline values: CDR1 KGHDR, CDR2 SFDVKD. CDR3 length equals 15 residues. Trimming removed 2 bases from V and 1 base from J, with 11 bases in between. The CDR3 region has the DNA TGTGCCACCAGTGATTCACGCGCGGTTTCCTACGAGCAGTACTTC. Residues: CATSDSRAVSYEQYF.